This T cell receptor beta chain was captured by sequencing in a study of T cells expressing NK-cell markers (TCRdb year 2020). About the full investigation: TCR beta-chain repertoires were profiled in sorted CD3+CD56+NKG2C+, CD3+CD56+NKG2C- and CD3+CD56-NKG2C+ T-cell subsets from fewer than 10 donors. Seven of the eight sequenced donors were HCMV-seropositive and one was HCMV-seronegative. The study sequenced eight donors, all healthy volunteers chosen at random: three men and five women. The libraries were sequenced on Illumina HiSeq 2000/2500, MiSeq or NextSeq, producing 2 x 150 bp reads. General study outcomes and caveats: It remained unclear whether the expanded NKG2C-expressing T cell clones were specific for HCMV antigens. For about 6 donors, the dominant CD3+CD56+NKG2C+ clonotypes were among the top 10 CD8+ clonotypes and accounted for about 1.0-8% of CD8+ T cells. Those dominant clonotypes were again the most abundant among CD3+CD56-NKG2C+ cells in a handful of donors, at about 25-60.1%.

HCMV serostatus was determined by detecting HCMV-specific IgG in serum with a commercial ELISA kit. Ficoll density gradient centrifugation was used to isolate peripheral blood mononuclear cells from blood. From cysteine to phenylalanine, the CDR3 is 15 amino acids long. No DNA sequence was recorded. CDR1 KGHDR and CDR2 SFDVKD are derived from the germline V gene. With regard to this clonotype: Its antigen remains unidentified.

Sequencing instrument: Illumina HiSeq 2000. The TCR beta cDNA libraries were made using 5'RACE template switching, a step that added both a universal primer site and unique molecular identifiers. cDNA synthesis was primed from the TCR beta constant segment and was followed by two successive PCR amplification steps. For the original study's pipeline: MIGEC was used to demultiplex reads and group the reads by UMI, and MiTCR was used to assemble and quantify clonotypes. To exclude erroneous sequences, only TCR cDNA sequences supported by at least two reads were retained. The tcR package was used for downstream repertoire analysis, and clonotypes were matched between fractions using CDR3 nucleotide sequence together with V segment. VDJmatch was used to annotate antigen specificity against VDJdb, with one amino acid substitution allowed in CDR3. After the reads were reprocessed by TCRdb, one entry was made per CDR3 protein sequence, with no DNA. The V and J calls follow TCRdb's processing rather than the paper's. The table held for this sample gives 200,000 to 300,000 distinct CDR3 sequences. The ten top clones hold 3.5% to 5% of the sample.

Sequenced sample: blood T cells: a sorted CD56 or NKG2C T cell subset, CD4+ or CD8+ T cells, or bulk PBMC T cells (not recorded which). Recombination joined TRBV24-1 with TRBJ2-1; TCRdb outputs TRBD1, but without DNA this stays unchecked. The sequence derives from a woman between 18 and 70 years old in good health. The CDR3 reads as follows: CATSVRDRAIREQFF.